A selection of T cell receptor beta chains follows, all from one sample in a study of blood T cell repertoires in COVID-19. This table comes from immunoSEQ multiplex PCR, and its TCRdb copy is limited to in-frame clones, with some not included. The sample comprises about 81,000 clones, around 91% of which are singletons, and 1.9% rests with the top ten. The sequenced material came from peripheral blood. These receptors came from a woman between 45 and 65 years old in a cohort sampled during active COVID-19. Both conserved end residues are part of each CDR3. Each record gives: D gene, J gene, V gene, clone size, CDR3 DNA, CDR3 protein. D genes are given only for firm matches. Clone sizes are given selectively: once, few, many, or a class where the clone is expanded.

D gene: TRBD1; J gene: TRBJ2-3; V gene: TRBV24-1; clone size: -; CDR3 DNA: TGCAACCAAAACCAGAGGGGGCCTGGCACAGATACGCAGTATTTT; CDR3 protein: CNQNQRGPGTDTQYF
D gene: TRBD2; J gene: TRBJ2-7; V gene: TRBV2; clone size: -; CDR3 DNA: TGTGCCAGCAGTGACTTTCGGGCTAGCGGGATTTACGAGCAGTACTTC; CDR3 protein: CASSDFRASGIYEQYF
D gene: -; J gene: TRBJ2-7; V gene: TRBV6-2/TRBV6-3; clone size: -; CDR3 DNA: TGTGCCAGCAGTGGCGGCGGGACCTACGAGCAGTACTTC; CDR3 protein: CASSGGGTYEQYF
D gene: -; J gene: TRBJ2-1; V gene: TRBV27; clone size: -; CDR3 DNA: TGTGCCAGCAGTTTGGCGGGGAGCTCCTACAATGAGCAGTTCTTC; CDR3 protein: CASSLAGSSYNEQFF
D gene: -; J gene: TRBJ1-1; V gene: TRBV20-1; clone size: -; CDR3 DNA: TGCAGTGCTAGTGCCGCCTCGGGGAGGATACCGAACACTGAAGCTTTCTTT; CDR3 protein: CSASAASGRIPNTEAFF
D gene: -; J gene: TRBJ2-7; V gene: TRBV5-1; clone size: -; CDR3 DNA: TGCGCCAGCAGCATAGATCACAGGGCCACCTCCTACGAGCAGTACTTC; CDR3 protein: CASSIDHRATSYEQYF
D gene: -; J gene: TRBJ1-1; V gene: TRBV24-1; clone size: -; CDR3 DNA: TGTGCCACCAGTGATTTGCAAGGGGCGACATTCTTT; CDR3 protein: CATSDLQGATFF
D gene: -; J gene: TRBJ2-1; V gene: TRBV2; clone size: -; CDR3 DNA: TGTGCCAGCAGTGAAGGACAGACGAGGTATAGAAATGAGCAGTTCTTC; CDR3 protein: CASSEGQTRYRNEQFF
D gene: -; J gene: TRBJ2-7; V gene: TRBV19; clone size: -; CDR3 DNA: TGTGCCAGTAGTATCGCGCCTTTCTACGAGCAGTACTTC; CDR3 protein: CASSIAPFYEQYF
D gene: -; J gene: TRBJ1-1; V gene: TRBV7-8; clone size: -; CDR3 DNA: TGTGCCAGCAGCTCGAGCATGAACACTGAAGCTTTCTTT; CDR3 protein: CASSSSMNTEAFF
D gene: TRBD1; J gene: TRBJ2-1; V gene: TRBV5-8; clone size: -; CDR3 DNA: TGTGCCAGCAGCTTTCAGGGGGCTGCCTACAATGAGCAGTTCTTC; CDR3 protein: CASSFQGAAYNEQFF
D gene: TRBD2; J gene: TRBJ2-3; V gene: TRBV2; clone size: -; CDR3 DNA: TGTGCCAGCAGCCCGACTAGCGGATACACAGATACGCAGTATTTT; CDR3 protein: CASSPTSGYTDTQYF
D gene: TRBD2; J gene: TRBJ2-5; V gene: TRBV9; clone size: -; CDR3 DNA: TGTGCCAGCACCCGGCTAGCGGGACACCAAGAGACCCAGTACTTC; CDR3 protein: CASTRLAGHQETQYF
D gene: TRBD1; J gene: TRBJ2-5; V gene: TRBV3-1/TRBV3-2; clone size: -; CDR3 DNA: TGTGCCAGCAGCCAAGCCATCCGGGACAGGGGACGAGAGACCCAGTACTTC; CDR3 protein: CASSQAIRDRGRETQYF
D gene: -; J gene: TRBJ2-1; V gene: TRBV3-1/TRBV3-2; clone size: -; CDR3 DNA: TGTGCCAGCAGCCAAGAGCGGCGCAGTAGCGCGTTCTTC; CDR3 protein: CASSQERRSSAFF
D gene: TRBD1; J gene: TRBJ1-2; V gene: TRBV6-5; clone size: -; CDR3 DNA: TGTGCCAGCAGTTACGTTCACCCGGGACAGGGGTTCGGCTACACCTTC; CDR3 protein: CASSYVHPGQGFGYTF
D gene: -; J gene: TRBJ2-3; V gene: TRBV6-5; clone size: -; CDR3 DNA: TGTGCCAGCAGTTACTCGAGGCCCGGGGGAACAGATACGCAGTATTTT; CDR3 protein: CASSYSRPGGTDTQYF
D gene: TRBD1; J gene: TRBJ1-5; V gene: TRBV11-2; clone size: -; CDR3 DNA: TGTGCCAGCAGTTTGGGACAGGGCGATCAGCCCCAGCATTTT; CDR3 protein: CASSLGQGDQPQHF
D gene: TRBD1; J gene: TRBJ1-2; V gene: TRBV3-1/TRBV3-2; clone size: -; CDR3 DNA: TGTGCCAGCAGCCAAGATTGGGGACAGTCCCTTTACTTC; CDR3 protein: CASSQDWGQSLYF
D gene: -; J gene: TRBJ2-1; V gene: TRBV5-1; clone size: -; CDR3 DNA: TGCGCCAGCAGCTTGAATCAGAACAATGAGCAGTTCTTC; CDR3 protein: CASSLNQNNEQFF
D gene: TRBD1; J gene: TRBJ2-7; V gene: TRBV7-8; clone size: -; CDR3 DNA: TGTGCCAGCAGCTTAGCGTCGGACAGGGTGGGCTACGAGCAGTACTTC; CDR3 protein: CASSLASDRVGYEQYF
D gene: -; J gene: TRBJ2-2; V gene: TRBV3-1/TRBV3-2; clone size: -; CDR3 DNA: TGTGCCAGCAGCCAAGATAGGGGACAGAACACCGGGGAGCTGTTTTTT; CDR3 protein: CASSQDRGQNTGELFF
D gene: -; J gene: TRBJ1-6; V gene: TRBV4-1; clone size: -; CDR3 DNA: TGCGCCAGCAGCCAAGGGGGCGCTTCACCCCTCCACTTT; CDR3 protein: CASSQGGASPLHF
D gene: TRBD1; J gene: TRBJ1-4; V gene: TRBV4-1; clone size: once; CDR3 DNA: TGCGCCAGCAGCCAAGATGGCAGGGGGCAAGAAAAACTGTTTTTT; CDR3 protein: CASSQDGRGQEKLFF
D gene: -; J gene: TRBJ2-7; V gene: TRBV6-5; clone size: -; CDR3 DNA: TGTGCCAGCAGGGTTGGAGCGAGGTTATCCGAGCAGTACTTC; CDR3 protein: CASRVGARLSEQYF
D gene: TRBD1; J gene: TRBJ2-2; V gene: TRBV5-5; clone size: -; CDR3 DNA: TGTGCCAGCAGCTGGGGACAGGGGGCAAACGGGGAGCTGTTTTTT; CDR3 protein: CASSWGQGANGELFF
D gene: TRBD1; J gene: TRBJ2-7; V gene: TRBV27; clone size: -; CDR3 DNA: TGTGCCAGCAGGGCGGGACAGGGGAATGGCGAGCAGTACTTC; CDR3 protein: CASRAGQGNGEQYF
D gene: TRBD2; J gene: TRBJ2-7; V gene: TRBV28; clone size: -; CDR3 DNA: TGTGCCAGCAGTTACGTGGTAGCGGGAGAAGGGTCCTACGAGCAGTACTTC; CDR3 protein: CASSYVVAGEGSYEQYF
D gene: TRBD1; J gene: TRBJ2-7; V gene: TRBV5-1; clone size: -; CDR3 DNA: TGCGCCAGCAGCTTTGGGACAGGACAGTCCTACGAGCAGTACTTC; CDR3 protein: CASSFGTGQSYEQYF
D gene: -; J gene: TRBJ1-4; V gene: TRBV5-1; clone size: -; CDR3 DNA: TGCGCCAGCAGCCCAGCGATTCGGACAGCTAATGAAAAACTGTTTTTT; CDR3 protein: CASSPAIRTANEKLFF
D gene: TRBD2; J gene: TRBJ2-5; V gene: TRBV12-3/TRBV12-4; clone size: -; CDR3 DNA: TGTGCCAGCACCCTTAGCGGGGGAGAGACCCAGTACTTC; CDR3 protein: CASTLSGGETQYF
D gene: -; J gene: TRBJ2-3; V gene: TRBV11-1; clone size: -; CDR3 DNA: TGTGCCAGCAGCTTAATAAAAACAGATACGCAGTATTTT; CDR3 protein: CASSLIKTDTQYF
D gene: TRBD2; J gene: TRBJ2-5; V gene: TRBV28; clone size: -; CDR3 DNA: TGTGCCAGCACCGTACTAGCGGGAGGGCGAGAGACCCAGTACTTC; CDR3 protein: CASTVLAGGRETQYF
D gene: -; J gene: TRBJ2-2; V gene: TRBV23-1; clone size: -; CDR3 DNA: TGCGCCAGCAGTCAAGGTTTATTTCGGACACCCCGATACAACACCGGGGAGCTGTTTTTT; CDR3 protein: CASSQGLFRTPRYNTGELFF
D gene: TRBD2; J gene: TRBJ2-7; V gene: TRBV5-8; clone size: few; CDR3 DNA: TGTGCCAGCAGCTACGGTAGCGGGGTATTCTACGAGCAGTACTTC; CDR3 protein: CASSYGSGVFYEQYF
D gene: TRBD2; J gene: TRBJ2-2; V gene: TRBV5-1; clone size: -; CDR3 DNA: TGCGCCAGCAGGGCGGGAGATAGCACCGGGGAGCTGTTTTTT; CDR3 protein: CASRAGDSTGELFF